The next 15 T cell receptor beta chains were all read from a single sample in a study of cytomegalovirus exposure and HLA in healthy donors. A multiplex PCR was run with 60 Vbeta primers and 13 Jbeta primers. Profiled with immunoSEQ multiplex PCR; TCRdb holds only in-frame clones, not every one. The sample lists 150,000 to 200,000 clones; 70% to 85% were seen once. Sequenced: PBMCs. The receptors originated from a boy aged 2 to 9 in good health and CMV-seronegative.

The chain recombines TRBV6-5 with TRBJ2-7; 13 positions agree with TRBD2. Trimming took 6 bases from V and 5 from J; bases not matched to a gene: 7. CDR3 length: 15 amino acids. Germline V gene lookup returns CDR1 MNHEY and CDR2 SVGAGI. The CDR3 reads CASRPRLAGGDEQYF. The CDR3 bases are TGTGCCAGCAGGCCCCGACTAGCGGGGGGCGACGAGCAGTACTTC.

This chain connects TRBV18 to TRBJ1-2; D uncertain. Trimming stripped 0 bases from V and 4 bases from J, with 12 bases between. The germline V gene has CDR1 KGHSH and CDR2 LQKENI. The CDR3 spans 15 residues. DNA for the CDR3: TGTGCCAGCTCACCACCGTCCATACGGGGCTATGGCTACACCTTC. It specifies CASSPPSIRGYGYTF.

The chain carries TRBV28 and TRBJ1-5; D not certain. Germline CDR1 reads MDHEN; CDR2 reads SYDVKM. The V and J ends lost 2 bases and 7 bases respectively, with 12 bases between them. CDR3 size: 14 residues. CDR3: CASSLRQARQPQHF. CDR3 DNA sequence: TGTGCCAGCAGTTTAAGGCAGGCTCGACAGCCCCAGCATTTT. Using reference TRBV28 and TRBJ1-5 for the parts outside the CDR3, the full variable domain is DVKVTQSSRYLVKRTGEKVFLECVQDMDHENMFWYRQDPGLGLRLIYFSYDVKMKEKGDIPEGYSVSREKKERFSLILESASTNQTSMYLCASSLRQARQPQHFGDGTRLSIL.

This clone was detected once. This chain links TRBV6-5 with TRBJ1-2, with D maybe TRBD1 (5 bases). The CDR3 contains 13 residues. Trimming removed 8 bases at V and 6 bases at J, with 16 bases between. Germline V gene lookup returns CDR1 MNHEY and CDR2 SVGAGI. The CDR3 region is CASSRGPLNGYTF. The CDR3 region has the DNA TGTGCCAGCTCTAGGGGCCCCCTAAATGGCTACACCTTC.

This clone came up a few times. The rearrangement uses TRBV12-5 and TRBJ1-1; D gene ambiguous. CDR3 length equals 14 residues. Trimming pared 2 bases from V and 0 bases from J, leaving 7 bases between. Germline V gene sequence: CDR1 LGHNT, CDR2 FRNRAP. CDR3 in amino acids: CASGLSTLNTEAFF. CDR3 DNA: TGTGCTAGTGGTTTGTCGACTTTGAACACTGAAGCTTTCTTT.

The J gene is TRBJ1-1, the V gene TRBV25-1; D uncertain. Trimming pared 3 bases from V and 0 bases from J, leaving 8 bases between. The CDR3 is made up of 14 amino acids. The V gene's germline CDR1 is MGHDK and CDR2 SYGVNS. Here the CDR3 reads CASSEGSLNTEAFF. The CDR3 nucleotides are TGTGCCAGCAGTGAGGGCTCACTGAACACTGAAGCTTTCTTT.

Concerning this clone: The sample contains more than one DNA sequence encoding this CDR3. The V and J genes are TRBV30 and TRBJ2-3, with a possible D match to TRBD1 (5 bases). The V end was cut by 0 bases, the J end by 4 bases, with 5 bases between. Looked up from germline, CDR1 is GTSNPN and CDR2 is SVGIG (reference sequence). This CDR3 region has 12 residues. As DNA, the CDR3 is TGTGCCTGGAGTGTAGGGGCAGATACGCAGTATTTT. Amino acid sequence: CAWSVGADTQYF.

This clone appeared once. The chain employs TRBV4-2 and TRBJ2-1; 9 bases map to TRBD2. There are 14 residues in the CDR3. The germline V gene has CDR1 LGHNA and CDR2 YNFKEQ. V lost 1 base, J lost 10 bases, and 5 bases stayed unmatched. The CDR3 DNA sequence: TGTGCCAGCAGCCAAGGCGGGGGGGCCAGCGAGCAGTTCTTC. Its translation: CASSQGGGASEQFF.

The chain uses TRBV7-9 and TRBJ1-2; the D is unclear. Germline V gene lookup returns CDR1 SEHNR and CDR2 FQNEAQ (reference sequence). The CDR3 loop spans 14 amino acids. The V gene lost 1 base and the J gene lost 12 bases, with 18 bases spanning the gap. The DNA for the CDR3 is TGTGCCAGCAGCTTAGATCACGGTGCGGGGTGGCACACCTTC. The encoded protein is CASSLDHGAGWHTF.

Concerning this clone itself: The same CDR3 also results from other DNA sequences found in this sample. The rearrangement uses TRBV2 and TRBJ2-2, with 9 bases matching TRBD2. J gave up 2 bases and V 2 bases, and 6 bases lay outside the gene matches. The CDR3 has 17 amino acids. Germline loops: CDR1 SNHLY, CDR2 FYNNEI. CDR3 in amino acids: CASSERLAGPNTGELFF. The CDR3 DNA reads as TGTGCCAGCAGTGAACGGCTAGCGGGACCAAACACCGGGGAGCTGTTTTTT.

The rearrangement links TRBV27 to TRBJ2-7; D is possibly TRBD1 (5 bases). Germline values: CDR1 MNHEY, CDR2 SMNVEV (reference sequence). CDR3 length: 13 amino acids. The ends were cut back, 6 bases at V and 7 bases at J, with 16 bases in the middle. The CDR3 loop is CASRGQGKEEQYF. CDR3 nucleotide sequence: TGTGCCAGCAGAGGGCAGGGAAAGGAGGAGCAGTACTTC.

A single count supports this clone. This sequence joins TRBV18 and TRBJ2-1, with D maybe TRBD1 (6 bases). CDR1 KGHSH and CDR2 LQKENI come from the germline V gene. V lost 0 bases to trimming and J lost 7 bases, with 13 bases between them. The length of the CDR3 is 15 residues. CDR3 sequence reads: CASSPPRRTGNEQFF. CDR3 DNA: TGTGCCAGCTCACCACCACGACGTACAGGGAATGAGCAGTTCTTC.

The V gene is TRBV7-6, the J gene TRBJ2-7; D may be TRBD1 (5 bases). CDR3 length equals 20 residues. Trimming took 2 bases from V and 0 from J, leaving 26 bases between them. The germline V gene encodes CDR1 SGHVS and CDR2 FNYEAQ. This CDR3 reads CASSLWPGTPTEAISYEQYF. CDR3 bases: TGTGCCAGCAGCTTATGGCCGGGTACCCCGACAGAAGCGATCTCCTACGAGCAGTACTTC.

The CDR3 here is CASSPSGEYGYTF. As DNA, the CDR3 is TGTGCCAGCTCACCATCCGGGGAGTATGGCTACACCTTC. The chain employs TRBV18 and TRBJ1-2; D not resolved. This CDR3 has 13 amino acids. Trimming removed 2 bases at V and 5 bases at J, with 9 bases between. CDR1 is KGHSH, CDR2 LQKENI, per germline.

The rearrangement uses TRBV27 and TRBJ1-2; TRBD1 matches at 7 bases. V shed 3 bases and J 4 bases; nucleotides not matched to a gene: 2. The germline CDR1 and CDR2 sequences are MNHEY and SMNVEV (reference sequence). The CDR3 sequence is 13 residues long. CDR3 sequence reads: CASSFRQGYGYTF. The CDR3, as DNA: TGTGCCAGCAGTTTTCGACAGGGCTATGGCTACACCTTC.